This TCR beta chain was obtained from a study of T cell responses to AZD1222 COVID-19 vaccine. This clone has only a few counts. The antigen remains undetermined. Profiling relied on immunoSEQ multiplex PCR, and the TCRdb table lists in-frame clones only, not all of them. This sample has fewer than 85,000 clones; about four fifths occur once, and the top ten carry 1.3%. General study results and limits: Just a handful of people given AZD1222 tested seropositive at baseline.

The TCR sequence derives from an adult who received the AZD1222 COVID-19 vaccine. The sample here was peripheral blood, taken 28 days after the second AZD1222 dose.

The DNA of the CDR3 is TGTGCCAGCAGCCAGGACAGGGTCGCTACTGAAGCTTTCTTT. Its protein product is CASSQDRVATEAFF. V is TRBV11-2 and J is TRBJ1-1; TRBD1 matches at 8 bases. V was clipped by 5 bases and J by 5 bases; unmatched bases: 7. The length of the CDR3 is 14 residues. From germline, CDR1 is SGHAT and CDR2 FQNNGV.